This T cell receptor (beta chain) was retrieved from a study of T cell changes during pregnancy in multiple sclerosis. Deletions cut 4 bases from V and 0 bases from J, with 7 bases between. CDR3 length equals 13 residues. The germline gives CDR1 SEHNR, CDR2 FQNEAQ (reference sequence). Generated by immunoSEQ multiplex PCR, the TCRdb table keeps only in-frame clones and is missing some. The profile shows about 39,000 clones, approximately 90% of them singletons. The sample was CD8+ T cells from peripheral blood mononuclear cells, taken before pregnancy. This chain uses TRBV7-9 with TRBJ2-7; D call uncertain. The source of this sequence is a female donor with multiple sclerosis, enrolled in a pregnancy study. CDR3 sequence: CASSSRSSYEQYF. CDR3 nucleotides: TGTGCCAGCAGCTCCCGTTCCTCCTACGAGCAGTACTTC. Filled out from reference TRBV7-9 and TRBJ2-7, the complete variable domain reads DTGVSQNPRHKITKRGQNVTFRCDPISEHNRLYWYRQTLGQGPEFLTYFQNEAQLEKSRLLSDRFSAERPKGSFSTLEIQRTEQGDSAMYLCASSSRSSYEQYFGPGTRLTVT.